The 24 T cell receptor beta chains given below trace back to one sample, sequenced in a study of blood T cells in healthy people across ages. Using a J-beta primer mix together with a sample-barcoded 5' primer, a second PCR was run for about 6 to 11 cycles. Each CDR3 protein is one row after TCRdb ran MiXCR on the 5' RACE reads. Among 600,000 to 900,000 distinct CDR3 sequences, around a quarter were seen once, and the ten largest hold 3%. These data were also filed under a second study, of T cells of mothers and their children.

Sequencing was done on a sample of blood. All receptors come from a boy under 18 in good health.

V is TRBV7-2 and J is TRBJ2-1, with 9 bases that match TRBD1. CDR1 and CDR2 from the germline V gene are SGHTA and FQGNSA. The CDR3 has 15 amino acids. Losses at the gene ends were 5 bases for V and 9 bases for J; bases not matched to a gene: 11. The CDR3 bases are TGTGCCAGCAGCCCCCGGACAGGGGTACGAAGTGAGCAGTTCTTC. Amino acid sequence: CASSPRTGVRSEQFF.

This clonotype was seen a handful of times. The CDR3 loop is CASSASGPGGYTF. In nucleotides, the CDR3 is TGTGCCAGCAGTGCCTCGGGCCCGGGGGGCTACACCTTC. The chain couples TRBV6-4 to TRBJ1-2; unclear D gene. This CDR3 has 13 amino acids. Looked up from germline, CDR1 is MRHNA and CDR2 is SNTAGT. Trimming took off 4 bases at V and 8 bases at J, with 14 bases between the two ends.

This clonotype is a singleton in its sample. The CDR3 sequence is CSAGTSGNNEQFF. The CDR3 nucleotides read TGCAGCGCCGGGACTAGCGGGAACAATGAGCAGTTCTTC. J is TRBJ2-1 and V is TRBV29-1; 13 nucleotides align to TRBD2. The V segment lost 7 bases and the J segment 5 bases; nucleotides outside the gene matches: 2. The V gene's germline CDR1 is SQVTM and CDR2 ANQGSEA. The CDR3 is 13 amino acids.

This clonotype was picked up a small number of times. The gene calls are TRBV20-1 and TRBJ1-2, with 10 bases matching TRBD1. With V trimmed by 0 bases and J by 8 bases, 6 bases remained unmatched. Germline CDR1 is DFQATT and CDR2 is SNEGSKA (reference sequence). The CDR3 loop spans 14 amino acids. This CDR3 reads CSARDRDRGDGYTF. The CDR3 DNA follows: TGCAGTGCTAGAGATCGGGACAGGGGAGACGGCTACACCTTC.

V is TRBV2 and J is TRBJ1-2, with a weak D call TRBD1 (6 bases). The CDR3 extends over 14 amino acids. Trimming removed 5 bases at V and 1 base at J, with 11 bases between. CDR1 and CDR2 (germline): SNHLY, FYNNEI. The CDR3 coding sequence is TGTGCCAGCAGTCGGGACAACGATAACTATGGCTACACCTTC. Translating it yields CASSRDNDNYGYTF.

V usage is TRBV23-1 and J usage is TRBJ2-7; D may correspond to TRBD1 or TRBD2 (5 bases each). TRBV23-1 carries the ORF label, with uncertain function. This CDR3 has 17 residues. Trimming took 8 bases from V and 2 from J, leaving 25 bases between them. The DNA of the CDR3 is TGCGCCAGCCAGAAAATAAGAGGGGTTCCCCCTACCTACGAGCAGTACTTC. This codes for CASQKIRGVPPTYEQYF.

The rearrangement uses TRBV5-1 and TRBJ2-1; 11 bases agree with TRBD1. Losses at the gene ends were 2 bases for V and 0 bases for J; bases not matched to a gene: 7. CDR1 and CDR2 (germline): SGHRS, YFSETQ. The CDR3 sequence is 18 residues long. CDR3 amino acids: CASSLRTGGAGSYNEQFF. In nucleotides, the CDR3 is TGCGCCAGCAGCTTACGGACAGGGGGCGCAGGCTCCTACAATGAGCAGTTCTTC.

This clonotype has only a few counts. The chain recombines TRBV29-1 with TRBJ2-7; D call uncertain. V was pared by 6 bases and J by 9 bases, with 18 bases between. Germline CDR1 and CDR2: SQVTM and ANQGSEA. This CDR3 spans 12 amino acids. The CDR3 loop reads CSVSKEADGQYF. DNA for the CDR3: TGCAGCGTATCGAAGGAAGCAGATGGGCAGTACTTC.

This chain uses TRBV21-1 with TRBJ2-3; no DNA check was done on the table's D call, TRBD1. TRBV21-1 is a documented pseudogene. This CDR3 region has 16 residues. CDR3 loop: CASSSLGATDTDTQYF. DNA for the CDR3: TGTGCCAGCAGCAGCCTCGGGGCGACCGACACAGATACGCAGTATTTT.

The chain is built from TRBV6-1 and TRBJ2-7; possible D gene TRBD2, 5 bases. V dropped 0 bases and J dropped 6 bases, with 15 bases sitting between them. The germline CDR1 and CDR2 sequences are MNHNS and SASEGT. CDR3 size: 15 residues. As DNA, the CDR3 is TGTGCCAGCAGTGAAGCGAGACTACCTTACGGCGAGCAGTACTTC. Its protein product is CASSEARLPYGEQYF.

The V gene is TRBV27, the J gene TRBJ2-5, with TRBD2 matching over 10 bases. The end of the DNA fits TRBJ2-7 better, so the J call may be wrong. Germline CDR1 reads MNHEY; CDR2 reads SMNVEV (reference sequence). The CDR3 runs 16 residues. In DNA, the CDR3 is TGTGCCAGCAGTTTAAGCCTAGCGGGGGTCTCCTACGAGCAGTACTTC. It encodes CASSLSLAGVSYEQYF.

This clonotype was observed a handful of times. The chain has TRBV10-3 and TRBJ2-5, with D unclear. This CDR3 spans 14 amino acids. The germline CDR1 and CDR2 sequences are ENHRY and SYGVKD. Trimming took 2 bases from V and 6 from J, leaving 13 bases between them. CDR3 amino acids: CAISETGVMKTQYF. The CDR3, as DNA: TGTGCCATCAGTGAGACTGGGGTGATGAAGACCCAGTACTTC.

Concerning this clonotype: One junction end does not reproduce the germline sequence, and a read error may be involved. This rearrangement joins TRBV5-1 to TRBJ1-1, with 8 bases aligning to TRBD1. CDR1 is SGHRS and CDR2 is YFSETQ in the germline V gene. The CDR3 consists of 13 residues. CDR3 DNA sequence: TGCGCCAGCAGCCGGACAGGGAGCACTGAAGCTTCCTTT. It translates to CASSRTGSTEASF.

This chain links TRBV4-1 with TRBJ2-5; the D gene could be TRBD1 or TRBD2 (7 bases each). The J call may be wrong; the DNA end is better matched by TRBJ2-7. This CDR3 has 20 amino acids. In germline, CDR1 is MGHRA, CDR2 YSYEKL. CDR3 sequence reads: CASSQDLLTQGGRGGYEQYF. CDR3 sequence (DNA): TGCGCCAGCAGCCAAGATCTCTTAACCCAAGGGGGCAGGGGGGGCTACGAGCAGTACTTC.

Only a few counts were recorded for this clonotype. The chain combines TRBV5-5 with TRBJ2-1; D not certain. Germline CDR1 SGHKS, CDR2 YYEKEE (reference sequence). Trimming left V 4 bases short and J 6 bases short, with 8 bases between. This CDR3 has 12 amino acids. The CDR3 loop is CASSHVGNEQFF. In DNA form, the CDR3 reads TGTGCCAGCAGCCACGTGGGCAATGAGCAGTTCTTC.

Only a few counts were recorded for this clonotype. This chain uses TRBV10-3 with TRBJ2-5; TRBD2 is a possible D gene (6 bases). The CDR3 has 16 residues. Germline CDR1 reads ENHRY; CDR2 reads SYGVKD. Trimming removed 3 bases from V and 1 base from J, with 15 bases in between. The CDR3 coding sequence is TGTGCCATCAGTGAAGGGGCGGAGGGGCTCCAAGAGACCCAGTACTTC. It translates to CAISEGAEGLQETQYF.

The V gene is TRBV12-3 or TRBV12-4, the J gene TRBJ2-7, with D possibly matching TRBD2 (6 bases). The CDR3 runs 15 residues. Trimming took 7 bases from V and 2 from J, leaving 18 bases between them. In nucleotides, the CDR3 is TGTGCCAGCACCCTCCAAACGGGGGTCACCTACGAGCAGTACTTC. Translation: CASTLQTGVTYEQYF.

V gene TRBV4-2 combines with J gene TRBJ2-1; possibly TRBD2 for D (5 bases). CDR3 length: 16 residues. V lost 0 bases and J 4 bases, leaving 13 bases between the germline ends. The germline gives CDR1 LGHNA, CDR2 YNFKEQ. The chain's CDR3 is CASSQDFRGTYNEQFF. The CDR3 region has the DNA TGTGCCAGCAGCCAAGATTTCCGGGGAACTTACAATGAGCAGTTCTTC.

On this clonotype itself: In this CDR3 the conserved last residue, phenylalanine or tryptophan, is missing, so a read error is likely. CDR3 protein: CASSRSRDRAGFNYGYTL. CDR3 bases: TGTGCCAGCAGCCGGTCCCGGGACAGGGCCGGTTTTAACTATGGCTACACCCTC. The rearrangement joins TRBV12-3 or TRBV12-4 to TRBJ1-2, with 9 bases aligning to TRBD1. CDR3 size: 18 residues. J lost 1 base, V lost 6 bases, and 15 bases had no gene match.

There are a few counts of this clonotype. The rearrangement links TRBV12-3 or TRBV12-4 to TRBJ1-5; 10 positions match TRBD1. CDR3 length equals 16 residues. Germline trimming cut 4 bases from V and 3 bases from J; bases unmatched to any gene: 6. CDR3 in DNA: TGTGCCAGCAGTTGGGGACAGGGGAGAACCAATCAGCCCCAGCATTTT. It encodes CASSWGQGRTNQPQHF.

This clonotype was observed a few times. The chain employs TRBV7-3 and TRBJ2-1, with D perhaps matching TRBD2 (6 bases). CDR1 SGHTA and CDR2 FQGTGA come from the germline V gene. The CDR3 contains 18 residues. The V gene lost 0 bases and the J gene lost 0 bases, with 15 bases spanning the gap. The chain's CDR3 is CASSLTGRMTSSYNEQFF. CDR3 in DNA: TGTGCCAGCAGCTTAACGGGGCGGATGACTAGCTCCTACAATGAGCAGTTCTTC.

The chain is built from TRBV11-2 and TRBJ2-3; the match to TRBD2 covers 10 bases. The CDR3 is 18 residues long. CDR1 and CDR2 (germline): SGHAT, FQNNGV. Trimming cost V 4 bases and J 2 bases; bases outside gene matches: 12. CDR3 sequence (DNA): TGTGCCAGCAGCTCACCTAGCGGGGGCTCCTCTCACACAGATACGCAGTATTTT. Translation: CASSSPSGGSSHTDTQYF.

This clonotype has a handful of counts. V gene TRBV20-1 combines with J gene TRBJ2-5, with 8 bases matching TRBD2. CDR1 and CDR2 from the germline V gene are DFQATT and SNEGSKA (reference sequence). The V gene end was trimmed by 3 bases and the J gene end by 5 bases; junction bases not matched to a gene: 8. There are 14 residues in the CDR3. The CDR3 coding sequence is TGCAGTGCTAGCCCTCTCCGGGGGGGTGAGACCCAGTACTTC. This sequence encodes CSASPLRGGETQYF.

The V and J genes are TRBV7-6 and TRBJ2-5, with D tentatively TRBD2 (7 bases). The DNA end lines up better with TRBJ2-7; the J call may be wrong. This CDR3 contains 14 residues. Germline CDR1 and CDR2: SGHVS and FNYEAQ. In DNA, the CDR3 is TGTGCCAGCAGCGGGGGGGCGGACTGGGGCGAGCAGTACTTC. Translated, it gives CASSGGADWGEQYF.